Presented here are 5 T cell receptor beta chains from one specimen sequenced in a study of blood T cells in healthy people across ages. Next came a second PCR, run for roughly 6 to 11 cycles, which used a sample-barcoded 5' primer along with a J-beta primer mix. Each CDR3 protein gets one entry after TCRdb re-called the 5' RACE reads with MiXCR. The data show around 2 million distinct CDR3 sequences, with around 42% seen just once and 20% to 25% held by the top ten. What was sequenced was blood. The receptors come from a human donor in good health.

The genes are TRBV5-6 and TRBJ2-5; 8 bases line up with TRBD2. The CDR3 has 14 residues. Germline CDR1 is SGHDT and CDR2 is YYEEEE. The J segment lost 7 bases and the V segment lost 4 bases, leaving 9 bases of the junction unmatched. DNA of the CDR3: TGTGCCAGCAGCCTCGGGCGGGGGGATGTGACCCAGTACTTC. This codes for CASSLGRGDVTQYF.

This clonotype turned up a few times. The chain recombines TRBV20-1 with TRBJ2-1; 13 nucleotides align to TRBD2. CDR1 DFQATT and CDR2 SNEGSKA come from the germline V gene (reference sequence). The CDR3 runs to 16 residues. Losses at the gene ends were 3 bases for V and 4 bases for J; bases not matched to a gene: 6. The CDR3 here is CSARAQTSGGYNEQFF. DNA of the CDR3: TGCAGTGCTAGGGCTCAGACTAGCGGGGGGTACAATGAGCAGTTCTTC.

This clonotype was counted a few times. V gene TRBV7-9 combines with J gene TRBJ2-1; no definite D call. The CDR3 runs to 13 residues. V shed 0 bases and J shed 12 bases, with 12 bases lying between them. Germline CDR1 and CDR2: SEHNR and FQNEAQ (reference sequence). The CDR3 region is CASSLASAFGQFF. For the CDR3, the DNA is TGTGCCAGCAGCTTAGCGAGCGCTTTCGGGCAGTTCTTC.

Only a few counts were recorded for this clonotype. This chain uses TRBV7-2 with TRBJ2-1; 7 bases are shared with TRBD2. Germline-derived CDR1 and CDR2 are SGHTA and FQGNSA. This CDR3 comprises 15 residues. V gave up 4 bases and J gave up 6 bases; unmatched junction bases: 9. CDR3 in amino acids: CASSSGLGGVNEQFF. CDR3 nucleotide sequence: TGTGCCAGCAGCTCCGGACTAGGAGGCGTCAATGAGCAGTTCTTC.

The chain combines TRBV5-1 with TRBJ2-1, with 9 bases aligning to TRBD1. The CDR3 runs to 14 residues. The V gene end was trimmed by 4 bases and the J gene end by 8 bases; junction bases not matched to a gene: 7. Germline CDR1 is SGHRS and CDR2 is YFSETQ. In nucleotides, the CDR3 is TGCGCCAGCAGCCCAGGGACAGGGTTGGATGAGCAGTTCTTC. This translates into CASSPGTGLDEQFF.